Each of the 20 T cell receptor beta chains below was sequenced from the same sample in a study of T-cell memory formation after mild COVID-19 (dated by TCRdb to about 2021). Library preparation used 5' RACE. The instrument given in TCRdb is Illumina NovaSeq 6000. TCRdb reprocessed the public reads (quality trimming at Q25 with fastp, clone calling with MiXCR) and kept in-frame beta chains. Rows are combined by CDR3 protein, so each entry shows the most common genes and DNA. For this sample the table gives more than 400,000 distinct CDR3 sequences, of which about 20% were detected only once. Approximately 13% of the sample comes from the top ten. The material sequenced was PBMCs or a T cell subset sorted from them (not recorded which). The receptors come from an adult woman who had mild COVID-19 (a few samples of this study predate the infection). The sample titles of this study are shuffled in the database, so cell type and time point are left out; the donor was told from shared clones.

This clonotype was recorded at least ten times. CDR3 in amino acids: CASSQRGTDTQYF. CDR3 DNA sequence: TGTGCCAGCAGCCAGAGGGGCACAGATACGCAGTATTTT. The genes are TRBV11-2 and TRBJ2-3, with D possibly TRBD2 on 5 matching bases. Germline V gene data show CDR1 as SGHAT and CDR2 as FQNNGV. V dropped 5 bases and J dropped 1 base, with 7 bases sitting between them. The CDR3 is 13 residues long.

At least ten counts were recorded for this clonotype. V and J are TRBV20-1 and TRBJ2-1, with no clear D. V dropped 6 bases and J dropped 2 bases, with 17 bases sitting between them. The CDR3 sequence is 15 residues long. Germline V lookup: CDR1 DFQATT, CDR2 SNEGSKA (reference sequence). CDR3 protein: CSATTGPKTYNEQFF. DNA of the CDR3: TGCAGTGCCACTACCGGGCCGAAAACCTACAATGAGCAGTTCTTC.

The chain recombines TRBV29-1 with TRBJ2-5; tentative D call: TRBD1 (6 bases). This CDR3 contains 13 residues. In germline, CDR1 is SQVTM, CDR2 ANQGSEA. The germline V and J ends were trimmed by 2 bases and 2 bases, with 9 bases remaining between them. The CDR3 nucleotides read TGCAGCGTTGAACTGGGGGCTCAAGAGACCCAGTACTTC. Protein: CSVELGAQETQYF.

In this sample, this clonotype turned up a few times. For the CDR3, the DNA is TGTGCCAGCAGCTCCCGGACTAGCGGGAGCCTCAATGAGCAGTTCTTC. This encodes CASSSRTSGSLNEQFF. This rearrangement joins TRBV7-3 to TRBJ2-1; 13 nucleotides match TRBD2. The junction had 6 bases not matched to a gene; V was cut back by 4 bases and J by 6 bases. CDR3 length equals 16 residues. CDR1 is SGHTA, CDR2 FQGTGA, per germline.

V gene TRBV7-2 combines with J gene TRBJ2-3, with 7 bases matching TRBD2. The germline V gene has CDR1 SGHTA and CDR2 FQGNSA. The CDR3 is 16 residues long. Trimming removed 5 bases from V and 2 bases from J; junction bases left unmatched: 10. CDR3: CASSDRGAGDTDTQYF. Here the CDR3 DNA reads TGTGCCAGCAGCGATAGAGGCGCGGGGGACACAGATACGCAGTATTTT. Supplemented by reference TRBV7-2 and TRBJ2-3, the full variable domain reads GAGVSQSPSNKVTEKGKDVELRCDPISGHTALYWYRQSLGQGLEFLIYFQGNSAPDKSGLPSDRFSAERTGGSVSTLTIQRTQQEDSAVYLCASSDRGAGDTDTQYFGPGTRLTVL.

The chain is built from TRBV5-6 and TRBJ1-5; D gene uncertain. Trimming left V 0 bases short and J 7 bases short, with 11 bases between. This CDR3 is 14 amino acids long. CDR1 SGHDT and CDR2 YYEEEE come from the germline V gene. The CDR3 sequence is CASSLGRYGQPQHF. The CDR3 coding sequence is TGTGCCAGCAGCTTGGGAAGGTACGGGCAGCCCCAGCATTTT.

This clonotype was counted only a few times. An end of the junction differs from the germline gene, which may be a read error. The chain carries TRBV29-1 and TRBJ2-7; 8 nucleotides line up with TRBD1. The length of the CDR3 is 15 residues. Per the germline V gene, CDR1 is SQVTM and CDR2 is ANQGSEA. CDR3 DNA: TGCAGCGTCGAAGGTCCAGGGGGCCCATCCTACGAGCAGTACTTC. It is translated as CSVEGPGGPSYEQYF.

The chain couples TRBV15 to TRBJ2-5; TRBD1 or TRBD2 may be the D gene (5 bases each). The V and J ends lost 3 bases and 2 bases respectively, with 13 bases between them. Germline-derived CDR1 and CDR2 are LNHNV and YYDKDF (reference sequence). CDR3 length: 15 residues. The CDR3 sequence: CATSSHGTRQETQYF. As DNA, the CDR3 is TGTGCCACCAGCAGTCACGGGACCCGGCAAGAGACCCAGTACTTC. The full variable domain, with the rest looked up from reference TRBV15 and TRBJ2-5, is DAMVIQNPRYQVTQFGKPVTLSCSQTLNHNVMYWYQQKSSQAPKLLFHYYDKDFNNEADTPDNFQSRRPNTSFCFLDIRSPGLGDTAMYLCATSSHGTRQETQYFGPGTRLLVL.

J is TRBJ2-1 and V is TRBV7-2, with D perhaps given as TRBD1 or TRBD2 (5 bases each). The CDR3 spans 14 residues. V was trimmed by 1 base and J by 12 bases, leaving 16 bases between them. Germline V CDR1 and CDR2: SGHTA, FQGNSA. The CDR3 DNA reads TGTGCCAGCAGCTTAGGCCTCCCGGGGCAAGTGCAGTTCTTC. Protein sequence: CASSLGLPGQVQFF. The full variable domain, completed using reference TRBV7-2 and TRBJ2-1, is GAGVSQSPSNKVTEKGKDVELRCDPISGHTALYWYRQSLGQGLEFLIYFQGNSAPDKSGLPSDRFSAERTGGSVSTLTIQRTQQEDSAVYLCASSLGLPGQVQFFGPGTRLTVL.

The CDR3 DNA follows: TGTGCCAGCAGTTTTAGGGGGGTTGTGGCGACCGAAAAACTGTTTTTT. Protein sequence: CASSFRGVVATEKLFF. The V call is TRBV27, the J call TRBJ1-4; possible D gene TRBD1, 6 bases. The CDR3 runs 16 residues. The ends were cut back, 3 bases at V and 8 bases at J, with 19 bases in the middle. Per germline, CDR1 MNHEY and CDR2 SMNVEV (reference sequence).

The sample holds a few counts of this clonotype. The rearrangement uses TRBV4-3 and TRBJ1-2; D might be TRBD1 (5 bases). CDR3 length equals 15 residues. Trimming removed 0 bases at V and 7 bases at J, with 15 bases between. CDR1 LGHNA and CDR2 YSLEER come from the germline V gene. As DNA, the CDR3 is TGCGCCAGCAGCCAAGATATCACAGGACCGCTTGGCTACACCTTC. Protein: CASSQDITGPLGYTF.

The chain carries TRBV20-1 and TRBJ1-1; 7 positions agree with TRBD1. V trimming: 4 bases; J trimming: 6 bases; junction bases outside the gene matches: 8. Germline V gives CDR1 DFQATT, CDR2 SNEGSKA (reference sequence). The CDR3 contains 13 residues. The CDR3 DNA reads TGCAGTGCTATCACAGGGGCGAGGGCTGAAGCTTTCTTT. Protein product: CSAITGARAEAFF.

This clonotype was seen a handful of times. The chain couples TRBV12-3 or TRBV12-4 to TRBJ1-1; TRBD1 matches at 8 bases. This CDR3 is 14 amino acids long. Trimming cost V 3 bases and J 7 bases; bases outside gene matches: 7. CDR3 residues: CASSFSGGASEAFF. CDR3 bases: TGTGCCAGCAGTTTTTCAGGGGGCGCGAGTGAAGCTTTCTTT.

The chain joins TRBV20-1 to TRBJ2-7, with D possibly being TRBD2 (6 bases). Per the germline V gene, CDR1 is DFQATT and CDR2 is SNEGSKA (reference sequence). The CDR3 totals 14 residues. Trimming took 2 bases from V and 5 from J, leaving 16 bases between them. CDR3 bases: TGCAGTGCTAGAACGGGGGAGCCGTCCAACGAGCAGTACTTC. It yields the protein CSARTGEPSNEQYF.

This clonotype was observed a few times. The chain joins TRBV2 to TRBJ2-5; 7 bases match TRBD1. The CDR3 spans 14 residues. The trim removed 3 bases at V and 1 base at J, leaving 2 bases unmatched. Germline V gene sequence: CDR1 SNHLY, CDR2 FYNNEI. CDR3 in amino acids: CASSEYRGQETQYF. CDR3 bases: TGTGCCAGCAGTGAGTACAGGGGCCAAGAGACCCAGTACTTC.

The DNA for the CDR3 is TGCGCCAGCAGCTTGAAGCTCCTAGGGACTAGCGGAGGAGGGGGCTACGAGCAGTACTTC. Translation: CASSLKLLGTSGGGGYEQYF. The gene calls are TRBV5-1 and TRBJ2-7, with 11 bases matching TRBD2. Trimming cost V 1 base and J 3 bases; bases outside gene matches: 18. CDR1 SGHRS and CDR2 YFSETQ come from the germline V gene. The CDR3 contains 20 residues.

Here the CDR3 reads CASSRGGLAGQETQYF. CDR3 sequence (DNA): TGTGCCAGCAGCAGGGGGGGGCTAGCGGGGCAAGAGACCCAGTACTTC. The chain employs TRBV7-6 and TRBJ2-5; 9 nucleotides align to TRBD2. Germline trimming cut 5 bases from V and 2 bases from J; bases unmatched to any gene: 9. This CDR3 spans 16 amino acids. Germline-derived CDR1 and CDR2 are SGHVS and FNYEAQ.

This clonotype was detected only a few times. The rearrangement links TRBV19 to TRBJ1-2, with a possible D match to TRBD1 (6 bases). The V gene's germline CDR1 is LNHDA and CDR2 SQIVND (reference sequence). V lost 5 bases and J lost 4, with 8 bases in between. The CDR3 has 12 amino acids. CDR3 in amino acids: CASSRDTYGYTF. The CDR3 DNA follows: TGTGCCAGTAGTCGGGACACCTATGGCTACACCTTC.

This clonotype turned up a few times. The rearrangement links TRBV5-4 to TRBJ1-1; D is perhaps TRBD1 (6 bases). CDR1 and CDR2 (germline): SGHNT, YYREEE (reference sequence). V gave up 4 bases and J gave up 3 bases, with 13 bases separating them. This CDR3 is 14 amino acids long. The CDR3 sequence is CASSTGGLDTEAFF. The CDR3, as DNA: TGTGCCAGCAGCACCGGGGGCCTCGACACTGAAGCTTTCTTT.

CDR3 loop: CASSAGQGDLNYGYTF. CDR3 in DNA: TGTGCCAGCAGCGCAGGACAGGGGGACCTCAACTATGGCTACACCTTC. The genes are TRBV7-2 and TRBJ1-2; TRBD1 matches at 10 bases. After removal of 5 bases from V and 2 bases from J, the junction contained 8 bases not matched to a gene. CDR1 and CDR2 from the germline V gene are SGHTA and FQGNSA. The CDR3 is 16 residues long.